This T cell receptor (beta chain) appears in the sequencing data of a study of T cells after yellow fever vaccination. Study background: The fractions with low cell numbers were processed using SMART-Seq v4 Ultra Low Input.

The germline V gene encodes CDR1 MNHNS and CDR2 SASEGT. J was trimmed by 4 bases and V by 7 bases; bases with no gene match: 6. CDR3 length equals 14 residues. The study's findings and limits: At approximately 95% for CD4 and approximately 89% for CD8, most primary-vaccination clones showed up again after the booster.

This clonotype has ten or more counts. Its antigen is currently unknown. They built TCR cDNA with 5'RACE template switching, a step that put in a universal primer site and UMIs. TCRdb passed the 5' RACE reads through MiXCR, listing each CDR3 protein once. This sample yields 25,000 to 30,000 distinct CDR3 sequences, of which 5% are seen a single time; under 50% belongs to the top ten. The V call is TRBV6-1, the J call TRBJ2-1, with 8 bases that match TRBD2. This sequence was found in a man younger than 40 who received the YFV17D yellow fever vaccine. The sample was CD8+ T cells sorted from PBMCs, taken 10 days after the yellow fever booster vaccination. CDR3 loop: CASNGGVMYNEQFF. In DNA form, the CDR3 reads TGTGCCAGCAACGGGGGGGTAATGTACAATGAGCAGTTCTTC.